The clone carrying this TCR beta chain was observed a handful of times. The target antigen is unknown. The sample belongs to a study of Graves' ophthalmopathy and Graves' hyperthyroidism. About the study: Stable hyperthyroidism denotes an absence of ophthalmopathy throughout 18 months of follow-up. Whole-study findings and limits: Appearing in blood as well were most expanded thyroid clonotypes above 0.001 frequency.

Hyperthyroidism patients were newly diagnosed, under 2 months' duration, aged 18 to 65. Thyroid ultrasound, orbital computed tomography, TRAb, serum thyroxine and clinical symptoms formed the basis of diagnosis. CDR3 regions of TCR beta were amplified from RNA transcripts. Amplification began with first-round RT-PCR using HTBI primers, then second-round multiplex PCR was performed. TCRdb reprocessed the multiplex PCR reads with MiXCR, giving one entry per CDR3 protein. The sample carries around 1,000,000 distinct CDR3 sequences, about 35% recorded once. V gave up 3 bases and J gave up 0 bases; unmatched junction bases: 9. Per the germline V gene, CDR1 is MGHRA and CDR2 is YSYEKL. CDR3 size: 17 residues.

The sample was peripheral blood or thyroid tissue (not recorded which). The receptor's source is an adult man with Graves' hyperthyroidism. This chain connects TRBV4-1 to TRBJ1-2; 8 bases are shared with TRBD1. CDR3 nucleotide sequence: TGCGCCAGCAGCCACCCGACAGGGGAGGTATCTAACTATGGCTACACCTTC. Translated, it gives CASSHPTGEVSNYGYTF.